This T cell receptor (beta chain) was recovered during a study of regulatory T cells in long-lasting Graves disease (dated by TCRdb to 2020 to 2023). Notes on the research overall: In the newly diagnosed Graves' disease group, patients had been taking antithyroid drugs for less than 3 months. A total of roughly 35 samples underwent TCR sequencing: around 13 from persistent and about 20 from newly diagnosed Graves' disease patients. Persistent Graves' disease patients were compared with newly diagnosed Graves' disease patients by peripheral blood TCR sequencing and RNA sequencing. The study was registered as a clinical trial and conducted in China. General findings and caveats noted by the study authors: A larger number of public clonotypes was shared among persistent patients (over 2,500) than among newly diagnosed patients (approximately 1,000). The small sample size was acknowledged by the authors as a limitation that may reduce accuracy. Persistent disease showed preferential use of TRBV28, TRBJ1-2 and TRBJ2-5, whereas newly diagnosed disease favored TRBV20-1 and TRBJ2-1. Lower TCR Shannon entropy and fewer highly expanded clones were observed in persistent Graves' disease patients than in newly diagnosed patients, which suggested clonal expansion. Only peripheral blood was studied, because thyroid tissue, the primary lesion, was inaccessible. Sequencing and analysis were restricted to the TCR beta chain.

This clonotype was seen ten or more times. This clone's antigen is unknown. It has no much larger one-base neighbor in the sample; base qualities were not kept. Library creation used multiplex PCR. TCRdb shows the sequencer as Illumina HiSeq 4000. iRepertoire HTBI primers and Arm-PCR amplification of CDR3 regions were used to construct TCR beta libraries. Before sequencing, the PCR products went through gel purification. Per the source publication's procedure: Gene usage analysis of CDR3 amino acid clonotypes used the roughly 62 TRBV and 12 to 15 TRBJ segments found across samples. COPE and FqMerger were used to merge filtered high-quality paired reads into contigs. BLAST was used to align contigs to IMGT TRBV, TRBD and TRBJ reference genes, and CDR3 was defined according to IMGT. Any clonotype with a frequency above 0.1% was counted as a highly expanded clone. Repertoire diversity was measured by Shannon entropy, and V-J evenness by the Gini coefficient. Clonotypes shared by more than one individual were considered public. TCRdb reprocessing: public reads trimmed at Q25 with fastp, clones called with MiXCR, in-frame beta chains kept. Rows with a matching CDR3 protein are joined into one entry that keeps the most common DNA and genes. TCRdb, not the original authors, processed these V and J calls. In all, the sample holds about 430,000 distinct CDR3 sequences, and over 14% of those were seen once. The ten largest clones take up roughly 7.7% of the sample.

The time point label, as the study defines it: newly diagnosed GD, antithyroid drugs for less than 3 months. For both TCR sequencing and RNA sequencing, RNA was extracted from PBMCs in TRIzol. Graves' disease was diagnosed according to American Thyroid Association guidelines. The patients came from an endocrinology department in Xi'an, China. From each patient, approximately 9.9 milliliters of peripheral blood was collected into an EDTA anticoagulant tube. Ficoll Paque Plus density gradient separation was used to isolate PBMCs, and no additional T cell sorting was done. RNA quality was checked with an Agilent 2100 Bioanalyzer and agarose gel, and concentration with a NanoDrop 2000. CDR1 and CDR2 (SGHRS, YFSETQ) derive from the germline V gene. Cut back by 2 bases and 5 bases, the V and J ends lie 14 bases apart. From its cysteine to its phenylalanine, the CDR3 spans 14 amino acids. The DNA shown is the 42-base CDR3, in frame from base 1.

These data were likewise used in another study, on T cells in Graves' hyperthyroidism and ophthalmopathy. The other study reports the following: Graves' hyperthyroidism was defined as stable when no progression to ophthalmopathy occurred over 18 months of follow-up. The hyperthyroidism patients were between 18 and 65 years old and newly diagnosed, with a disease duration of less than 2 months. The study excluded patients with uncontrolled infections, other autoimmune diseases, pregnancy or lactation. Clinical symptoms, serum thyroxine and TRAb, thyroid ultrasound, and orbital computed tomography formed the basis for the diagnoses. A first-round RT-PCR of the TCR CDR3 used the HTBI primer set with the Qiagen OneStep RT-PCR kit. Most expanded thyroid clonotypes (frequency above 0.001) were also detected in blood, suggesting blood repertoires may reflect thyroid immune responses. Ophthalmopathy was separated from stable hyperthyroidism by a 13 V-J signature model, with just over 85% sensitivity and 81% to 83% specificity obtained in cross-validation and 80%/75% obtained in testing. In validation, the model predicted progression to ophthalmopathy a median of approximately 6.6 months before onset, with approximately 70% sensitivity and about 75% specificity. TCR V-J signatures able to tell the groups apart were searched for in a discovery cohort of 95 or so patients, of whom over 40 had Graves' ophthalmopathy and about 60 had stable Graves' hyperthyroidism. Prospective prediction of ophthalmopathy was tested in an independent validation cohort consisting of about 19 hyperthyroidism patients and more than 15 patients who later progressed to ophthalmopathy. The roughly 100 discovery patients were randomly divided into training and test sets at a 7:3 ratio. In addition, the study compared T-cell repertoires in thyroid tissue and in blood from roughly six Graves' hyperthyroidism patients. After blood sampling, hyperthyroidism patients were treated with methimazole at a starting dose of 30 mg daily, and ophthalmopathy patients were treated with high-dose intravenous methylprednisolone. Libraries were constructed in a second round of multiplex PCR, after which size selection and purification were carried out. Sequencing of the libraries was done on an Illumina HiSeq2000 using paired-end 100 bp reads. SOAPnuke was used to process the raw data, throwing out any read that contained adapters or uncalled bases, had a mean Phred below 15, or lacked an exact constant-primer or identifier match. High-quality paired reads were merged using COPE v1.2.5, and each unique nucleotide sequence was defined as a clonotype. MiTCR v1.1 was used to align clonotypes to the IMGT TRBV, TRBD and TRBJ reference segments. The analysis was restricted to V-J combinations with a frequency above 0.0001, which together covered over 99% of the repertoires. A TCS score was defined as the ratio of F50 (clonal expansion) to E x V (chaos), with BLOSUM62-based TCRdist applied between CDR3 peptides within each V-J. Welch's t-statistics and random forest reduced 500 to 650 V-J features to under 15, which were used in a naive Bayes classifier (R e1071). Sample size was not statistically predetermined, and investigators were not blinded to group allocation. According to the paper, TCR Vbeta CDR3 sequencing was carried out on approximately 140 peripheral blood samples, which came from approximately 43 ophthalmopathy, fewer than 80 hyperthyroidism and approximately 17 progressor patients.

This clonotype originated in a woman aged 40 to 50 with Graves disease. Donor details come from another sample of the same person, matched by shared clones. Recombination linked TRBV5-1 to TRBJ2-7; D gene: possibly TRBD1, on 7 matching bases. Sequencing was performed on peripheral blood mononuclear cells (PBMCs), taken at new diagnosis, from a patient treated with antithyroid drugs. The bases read TGCGCCAGCAGCTTATTCCAGGGGGGCGACGAGCAGTACTTC. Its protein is CASSLFQGGDEQYF.